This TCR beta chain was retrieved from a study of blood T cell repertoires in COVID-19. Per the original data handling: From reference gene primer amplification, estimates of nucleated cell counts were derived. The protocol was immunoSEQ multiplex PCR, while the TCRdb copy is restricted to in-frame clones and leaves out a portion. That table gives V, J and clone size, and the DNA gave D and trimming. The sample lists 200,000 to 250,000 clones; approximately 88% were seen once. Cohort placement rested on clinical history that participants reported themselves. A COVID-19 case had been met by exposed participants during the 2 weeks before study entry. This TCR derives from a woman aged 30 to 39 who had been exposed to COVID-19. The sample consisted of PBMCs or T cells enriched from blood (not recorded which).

This CDR3 reads CASSQEGGTRIENEQFF. CDR3 coding DNA: TGTGCCAGCAGCCAAGAAGGAGGGACTAGGATTGAGAATGAGCAGTTCTTC. V usage is TRBV4-2 and J usage is TRBJ2-1; TRBD2 agrees at 8 bases. V dropped 0 bases and J dropped 7; count of bases not matched to a gene: 11. Germline CDR1 and CDR2: LGHNA and YNFKEQ. The CDR3 runs to 17 residues.